This T cell receptor beta chain was recovered during a study of OX40 agonist ivuxolimab in advanced cancers. Study-level background: Ivuxolimab was delivered to patients intravenously every 2 weeks at doses spanning 0.01 to 10 mg/kg.

The germline V gene has CDR1 ENHRY and CDR2 SYGVKD. The V and J ends lost 2 bases and 9 bases respectively, with 7 bases between them. CDR3 length: 12 amino acids. Libraries were prepared by immunoSEQ multiplex PCR; TCRdb keeps only in-frame clonotypes and omits some of them. The repertoire has around 140,000 clones, just over 90% of them found once; the top ten carry 1.1%. Material: CD4+ or CD8+ T cells sorted from blood, obtained in a trial of the OX40 agonist ivuxolimab. This chain links TRBV10-3 with TRBJ2-2; D assignment may be TRBD1 or TRBD2 (5 bases each). The clonotype comes from an adult with an advanced solid tumor such as melanoma, head and neck, liver or kidney cancer. The CDR3 loop reads CAISERGRELFF. In DNA, the CDR3 is TGTGCCATCAGTGAGCGGGGCCGGGAGCTGTTTTTT.